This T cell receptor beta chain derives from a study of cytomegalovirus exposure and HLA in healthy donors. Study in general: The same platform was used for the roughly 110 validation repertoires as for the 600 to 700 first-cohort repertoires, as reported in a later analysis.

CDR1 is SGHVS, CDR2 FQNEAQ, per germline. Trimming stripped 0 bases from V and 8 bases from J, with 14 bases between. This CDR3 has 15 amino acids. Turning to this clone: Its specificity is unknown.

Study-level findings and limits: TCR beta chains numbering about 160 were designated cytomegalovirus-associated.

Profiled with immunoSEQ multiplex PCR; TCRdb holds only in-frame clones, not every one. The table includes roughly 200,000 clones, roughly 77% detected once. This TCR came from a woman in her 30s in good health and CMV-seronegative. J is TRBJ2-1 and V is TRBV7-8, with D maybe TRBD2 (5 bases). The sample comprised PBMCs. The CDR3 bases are TGTGCCAGCAGCTTAGCGGGGTCTAGCCTCCATGAGCAGTTCTTC. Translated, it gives CASSLAGSSLHEQFF.